The 13 T cell receptor beta chains below come from one sample, sequenced in a study of blood T cells in healthy people across ages. The authors ran a second PCR of about 6 to 11 cycles using a sample-barcoded 5' primer and a J-beta primer mix. TCRdb re-called the 5' RACE reads with MiXCR, one entry per CDR3 protein. The data contain around 400,000 distinct CDR3 sequences, approximately 52% of them seen just once; the ten biggest clones take up 45% to 55%. The sequenced sample consisted of blood. The source is a man aged 55 to 69 in good health.

V is TRBV6-1 and J is TRBJ2-5; 10 bases agree with TRBD2. The V segment lost 6 bases and the J segment 4 bases; nucleotides outside the gene matches: 5. Per germline, CDR1 MNHNS and CDR2 SASEGT. The CDR3 consists of 14 residues. CDR3 nucleotides: TGTGCCAGCAGGCCAAGCGGGGGGGCAGAGACCCAGTACTTC. This translates into CASRPSGGAETQYF.

This clonotype has more than one count but fewer than ten. The chain carries TRBV29-1 and TRBJ1-2, with 12 bases that match TRBD1. CDR1 is SQVTM, CDR2 ANQGSEA, per germline. Trimming cost V 6 bases and J 4 bases; bases outside gene matches: 9. This CDR3 is 15 amino acids long. The CDR3 coding sequence is TGCAGCGTGACGGTATGGGGACAGGGGGCCTATGGCTACACCTTC. Translating gives CSVTVWGQGAYGYTF.

This clonotype was counted only a few times. This rearrangement joins TRBV4-3 to TRBJ2-5; maybe TRBD2 (6 bases). The CDR3 spans 19 residues. In germline, CDR1 is LGHNA, CDR2 YSLEER. Trimming took off 0 bases at V and 0 bases at J, with 20 bases between the two ends. In nucleotides, the CDR3 is TGCGCCAGCAGCCAAGATTGCCAGCGGGTCCAAGCGTACCAAGAGACCCAGTACTTC. Translated, it gives CASSQDCQRVQAYQETQYF.

This sequence joins TRBV27 and TRBJ1-1; D perhaps matches TRBD1 (5 bases). The CDR3 loop spans 14 amino acids. Per the germline V gene, CDR1 is MNHEY and CDR2 is SMNVEV (reference sequence). Deletions cut 6 bases from V and 0 bases from J, with 11 bases between. The CDR3 DNA is TGTGCCAGCAGCCTGGAGGACATGAACACTGAAGCTTTCTTT. Protein: CASSLEDMNTEAFF.

This clonotype appeared a few times. This chain uses TRBV5-5 with TRBJ2-1; 10 bases match TRBD2. V was clipped by 4 bases and J by 5 bases; unmatched bases: 9. The germline CDR1 and CDR2 sequences are SGHKS and YYEKEE (reference sequence). CDR3 length equals 16 residues. The CDR3 protein is CASSAGSGGAHNEQFF. DNA for the CDR3: TGTGCCAGCAGCGCGGGGAGCGGGGGGGCACACAATGAGCAGTTCTTC. The whole variable domain, filled in from reference TRBV5-5 and TRBJ2-1, reads DAGVTQSPTHLIKTRGQQVTLRCSPISGHKSVSWYQQVLGQGPQFIFQYYEKEERGRGNFPDRFSARQFPNYSSELNVNALLLGDSALYLCASSAGSGGAHNEQFFGPGTRLTVL.

The V and J genes are TRBV12-5 and TRBJ2-1; possible D gene TRBD1, 5 bases. CDR3 size: 13 residues. Trimming pared 5 bases from V and 10 bases from J, leaving 15 bases between. Germline V gene sequence: CDR1 LGHNT, CDR2 FRNRAP. The CDR3 nucleotides read TGTGCTAGTGGTGTGAAAACAGGTGCCGAGCAGTTCTTC. Its translation: CASGVKTGAEQFF.

Only a few counts were recorded for this clonotype. V gene TRBV6-2 or TRBV6-3 combines with J gene TRBJ2-2, with 10 bases identical to TRBD2. The CDR3 loop spans 15 amino acids. J lost 4 bases, V lost 6 bases, and 5 bases had no gene match. Looked up from germline, CDR1 is MNHEY and CDR2 is SVGEGT. In nucleotides, the CDR3 is TGTGCCAGCAGGCTGACTAGCGGGTTCACCGGGGAGCTGTTTTTT. It codes for CASRLTSGFTGELFF.

The V call is TRBV6-1, the J call TRBJ2-3; 10 bases line up with TRBD2. Germline CDR1 and CDR2: MNHNS and SASEGT. V shed 7 bases, J shed 5 bases, and the junction held 12 bases outside the gene matches. The CDR3 sequence is 16 residues long. The CDR3 protein is CASTQGSSGSVDTQYF. The CDR3 DNA follows: TGTGCCAGCACTCAAGGGTCTAGCGGGAGCGTAGATACGCAGTATTTT.

This chain uses TRBV9 with TRBJ2-5; TRBD1 is a possible D gene (6 bases). The end of the DNA fits TRBJ2-7 better, so the J call may be wrong. This CDR3 is built from 18 residues. Germline loops: CDR1 SGDLS, CDR2 YYNGEE. The CDR3 sequence: CASSASTGTPNLRYEQYF. The CDR3 coding sequence is TGTGCCAGCAGCGCGAGTACCGGGACACCGAACCTCCGCTACGAGCAGTACTTC.

The chain links TRBV4-2 to TRBJ2-4; the D is unclear. The end of the DNA is better explained by TRBJ2-7, so the J call may be wrong. CDR1 and CDR2 from the germline V gene are LGHNA and YNFKEQ. The CDR3 contains 15 residues. CDR3 sequence reads: CASSQDVGSRYEQYF. The CDR3 DNA sequence: TGTGCCAGCAGCCAAGATGTGGGTAGCCGGTACGAGCAGTACTTC.

There are a few counts of this clonotype. The chain employs TRBV6-2 or TRBV6-3 and TRBJ2-7, with D possibly called TRBD1 or TRBD2 (6 bases each). CDR1 is MNHEY and CDR2 is SVGEGT in the germline V gene. Trimming stripped 8 bases from V and 4 bases from J, with 21 bases between. This CDR3 is 15 amino acids long. CDR3 bases: TGTGCCAGCCGCCCATCGGGGGCAGGGTGGTACGAGCAGTACTTC. Its translation: CASRPSGAGWYEQYF.

This clonotype has a handful of counts. The V and J genes are TRBV29-1 and TRBJ2-3, with D possibly TRBD1 on 5 matching bases. Trimming removed 7 bases at V and 4 bases at J, with 15 bases between. The germline V gene has CDR1 SQVTM and CDR2 ANQGSEA. There are 13 residues in the CDR3. CDR3 protein: CSARSRVADTQYF. The CDR3 DNA reads TGCAGCGCCCGAAGCAGGGTGGCAGATACGCAGTATTTT.

The rearrangement uses TRBV5-5 and TRBJ2-7; tentative D call: TRBD2 (6 bases). Germline V lookup: CDR1 SGHKS, CDR2 YYEKEE (reference sequence). CDR3 size: 15 residues. V dropped 4 bases and J dropped 0 bases, with 14 bases sitting between them. DNA for the CDR3: TGTGCCAGCAGCCTACGACTAGGAGTCTCCTACGAGCAGTACTTC. Its protein product is CASSLRLGVSYEQYF.